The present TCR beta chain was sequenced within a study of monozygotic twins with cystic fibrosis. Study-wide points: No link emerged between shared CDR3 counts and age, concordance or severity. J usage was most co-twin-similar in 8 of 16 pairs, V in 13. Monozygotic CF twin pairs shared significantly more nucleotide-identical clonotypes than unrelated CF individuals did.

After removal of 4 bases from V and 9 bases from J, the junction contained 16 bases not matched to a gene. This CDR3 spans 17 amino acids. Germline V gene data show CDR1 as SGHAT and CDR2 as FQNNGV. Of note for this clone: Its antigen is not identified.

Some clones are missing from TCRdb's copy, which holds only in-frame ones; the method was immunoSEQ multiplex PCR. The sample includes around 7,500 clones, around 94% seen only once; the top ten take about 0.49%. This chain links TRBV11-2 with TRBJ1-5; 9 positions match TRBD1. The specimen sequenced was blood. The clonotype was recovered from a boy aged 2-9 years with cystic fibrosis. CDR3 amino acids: CASSSSTGTGYFGPQHF. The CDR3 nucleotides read TGTGCCAGCAGCTCCAGCACCGGGACAGGGTATTTCGGGCCCCAGCATTTT.